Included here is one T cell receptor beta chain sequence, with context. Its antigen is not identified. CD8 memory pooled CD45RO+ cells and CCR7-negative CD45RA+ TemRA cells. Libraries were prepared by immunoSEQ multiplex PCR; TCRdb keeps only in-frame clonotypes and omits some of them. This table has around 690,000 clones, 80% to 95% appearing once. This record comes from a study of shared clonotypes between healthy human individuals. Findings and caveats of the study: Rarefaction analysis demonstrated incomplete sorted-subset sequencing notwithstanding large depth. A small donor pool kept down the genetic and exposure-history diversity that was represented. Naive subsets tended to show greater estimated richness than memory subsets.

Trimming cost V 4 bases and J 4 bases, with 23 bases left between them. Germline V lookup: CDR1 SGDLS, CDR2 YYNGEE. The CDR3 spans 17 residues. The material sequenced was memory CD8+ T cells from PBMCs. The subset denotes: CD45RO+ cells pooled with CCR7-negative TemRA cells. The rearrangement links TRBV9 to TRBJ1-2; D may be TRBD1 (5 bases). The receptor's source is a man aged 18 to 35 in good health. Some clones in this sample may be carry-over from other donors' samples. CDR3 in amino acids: CASSHRQLKGPGYGYTF. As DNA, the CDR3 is TGTGCCAGCAGCCACCGACAGCTTAAAGGGCCTGGCTATGGCTACACCTTC.